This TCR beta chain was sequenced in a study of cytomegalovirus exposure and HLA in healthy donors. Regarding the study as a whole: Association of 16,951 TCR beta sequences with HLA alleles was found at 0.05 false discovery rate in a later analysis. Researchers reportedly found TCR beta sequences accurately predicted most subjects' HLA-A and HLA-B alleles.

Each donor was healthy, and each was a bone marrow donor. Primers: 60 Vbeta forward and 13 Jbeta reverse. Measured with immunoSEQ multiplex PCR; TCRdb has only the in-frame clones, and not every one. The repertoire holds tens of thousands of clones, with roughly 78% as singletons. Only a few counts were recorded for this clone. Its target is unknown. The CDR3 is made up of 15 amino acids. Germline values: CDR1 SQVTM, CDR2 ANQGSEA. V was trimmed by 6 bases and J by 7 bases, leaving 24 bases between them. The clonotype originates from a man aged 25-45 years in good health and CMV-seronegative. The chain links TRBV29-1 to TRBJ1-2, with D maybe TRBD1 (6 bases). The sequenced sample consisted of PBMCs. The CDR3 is CSVDPLQGSTGGYTF. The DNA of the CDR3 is TGCAGCGTCGATCCTCTACAGGGTTCCACTGGTGGCTACACCTTC.